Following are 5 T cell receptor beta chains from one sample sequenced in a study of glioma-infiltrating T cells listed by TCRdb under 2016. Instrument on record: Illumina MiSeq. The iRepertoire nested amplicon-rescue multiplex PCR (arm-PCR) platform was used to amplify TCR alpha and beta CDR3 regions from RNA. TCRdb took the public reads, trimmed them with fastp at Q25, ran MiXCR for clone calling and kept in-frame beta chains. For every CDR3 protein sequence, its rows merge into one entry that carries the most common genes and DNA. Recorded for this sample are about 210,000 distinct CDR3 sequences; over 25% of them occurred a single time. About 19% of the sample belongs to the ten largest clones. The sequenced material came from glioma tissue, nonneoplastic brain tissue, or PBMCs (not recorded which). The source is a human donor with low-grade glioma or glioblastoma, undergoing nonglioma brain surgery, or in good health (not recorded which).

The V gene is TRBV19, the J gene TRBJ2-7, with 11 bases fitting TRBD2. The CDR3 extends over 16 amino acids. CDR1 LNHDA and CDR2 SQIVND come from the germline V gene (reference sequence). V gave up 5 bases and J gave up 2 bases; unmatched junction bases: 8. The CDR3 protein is CASSAGTSGTPYEQYF. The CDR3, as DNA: TGTGCCAGTAGTGCGGGGACTAGCGGTACCCCCTACGAGCAGTACTTC.

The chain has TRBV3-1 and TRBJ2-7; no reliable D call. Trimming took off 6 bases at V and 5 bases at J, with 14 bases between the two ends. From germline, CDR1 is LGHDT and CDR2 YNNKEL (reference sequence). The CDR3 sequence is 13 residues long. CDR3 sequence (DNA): TGTGCCAGCAGATCGGCCGGCATAGACGAGCAGTACTTC. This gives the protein CASRSAGIDEQYF.

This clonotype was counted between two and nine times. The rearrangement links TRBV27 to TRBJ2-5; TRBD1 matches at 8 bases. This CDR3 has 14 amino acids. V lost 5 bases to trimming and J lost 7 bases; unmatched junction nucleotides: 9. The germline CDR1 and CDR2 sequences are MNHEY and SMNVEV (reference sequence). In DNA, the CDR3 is TGTGCCAGCAGTCTCCGACAGGGGATGGGGACCCAGTACTTC. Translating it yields CASSLRQGMGTQYF.

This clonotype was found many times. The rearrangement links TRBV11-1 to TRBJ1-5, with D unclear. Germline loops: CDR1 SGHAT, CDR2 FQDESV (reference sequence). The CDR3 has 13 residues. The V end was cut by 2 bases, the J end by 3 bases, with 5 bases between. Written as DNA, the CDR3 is TGTGCCAGCAGCTTACAGGACAATCAGCCCCAGCATTTT. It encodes CASSLQDNQPQHF.

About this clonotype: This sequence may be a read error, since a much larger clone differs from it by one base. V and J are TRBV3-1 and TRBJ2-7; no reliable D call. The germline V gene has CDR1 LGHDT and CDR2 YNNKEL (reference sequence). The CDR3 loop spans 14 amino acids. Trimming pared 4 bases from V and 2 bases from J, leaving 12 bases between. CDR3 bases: TGTGCCAGCAGCCGCCCGGCGAACCCCTACGAGCAGTACTTC. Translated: CASSRPANPYEQYF.